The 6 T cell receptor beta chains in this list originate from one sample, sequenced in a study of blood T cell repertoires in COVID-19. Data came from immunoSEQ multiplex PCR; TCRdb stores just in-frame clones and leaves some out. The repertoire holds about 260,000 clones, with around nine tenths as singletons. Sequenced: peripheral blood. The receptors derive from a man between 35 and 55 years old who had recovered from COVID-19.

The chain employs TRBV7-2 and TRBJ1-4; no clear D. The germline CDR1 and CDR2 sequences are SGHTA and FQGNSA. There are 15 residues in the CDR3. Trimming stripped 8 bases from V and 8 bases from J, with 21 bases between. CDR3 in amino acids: CASGPAGGRAEKLFF. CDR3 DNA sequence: TGTGCCAGCGGCCCCGCGGGAGGGAGGGCGGAAAAACTGTTTTTT.

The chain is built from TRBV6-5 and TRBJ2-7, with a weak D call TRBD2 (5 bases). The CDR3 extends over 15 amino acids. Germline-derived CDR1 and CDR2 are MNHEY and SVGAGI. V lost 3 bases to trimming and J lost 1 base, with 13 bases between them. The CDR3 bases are TGTGCCAGCAGTTATACTAGAGTCAGATCCTACGAGCAGTACTTC. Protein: CASSYTRVRSYEQYF.

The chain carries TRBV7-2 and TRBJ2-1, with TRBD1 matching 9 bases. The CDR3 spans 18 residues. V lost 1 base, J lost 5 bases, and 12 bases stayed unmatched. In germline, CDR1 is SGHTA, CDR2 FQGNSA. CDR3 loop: CASSLGGRGQGFDNEQFF. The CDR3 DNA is TGTGCCAGCAGCTTAGGGGGGCGGGGACAGGGCTTTGACAATGAGCAGTTCTTC.

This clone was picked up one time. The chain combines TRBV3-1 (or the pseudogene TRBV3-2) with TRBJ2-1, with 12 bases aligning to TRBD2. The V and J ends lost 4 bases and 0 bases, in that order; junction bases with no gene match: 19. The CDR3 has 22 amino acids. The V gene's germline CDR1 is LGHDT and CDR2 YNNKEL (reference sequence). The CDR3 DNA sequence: TGTGCCAGCAGCCTATCCAAAGGGGGGAGGACTAGCGGGACCAGCTCCTACAATGAGCAGTTCTTC. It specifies CASSLSKGGRTSGTSSYNEQFF.

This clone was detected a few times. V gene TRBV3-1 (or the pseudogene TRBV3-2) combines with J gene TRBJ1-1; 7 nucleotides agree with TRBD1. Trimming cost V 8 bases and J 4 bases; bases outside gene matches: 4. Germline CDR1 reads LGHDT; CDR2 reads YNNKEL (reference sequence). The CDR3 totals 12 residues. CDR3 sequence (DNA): TGTGCCAGCGGGGACAGATTCACTGAAGCTTTCTTT. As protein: CASGDRFTEAFF.

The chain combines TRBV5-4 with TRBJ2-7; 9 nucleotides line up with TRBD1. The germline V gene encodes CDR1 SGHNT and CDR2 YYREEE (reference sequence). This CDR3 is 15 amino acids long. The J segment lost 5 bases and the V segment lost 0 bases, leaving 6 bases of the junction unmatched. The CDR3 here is CASSLVGTGSHEQYF. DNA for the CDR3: TGTGCCAGCAGCTTGGTCGGGACAGGGAGCCACGAGCAGTACTTC.